This T cell receptor beta chain originates from a study of blood T cell repertoires in COVID-19. Authors' processing steps: Amplification of reference gene primers provided the estimated nucleated cell counts. Produced via immunoSEQ multiplex PCR; TCRdb's table is partial and in-frame only. That table is the source of V, J and clone size, and D and trimming were worked out from the DNA. The sample has about 26,000 clones, roughly 90% seen once. V lost 2 bases to trimming and J lost 2 bases, with 6 bases between them. In germline, CDR1 is SNHLY, CDR2 FYNNEI. The CDR3 consists of 13 residues. The material sequenced was peripheral blood. This chain joins TRBV2 and TRBJ1-2; no firm D call. This clonotype was obtained from a human donor in a cohort sampled during active COVID-19. The CDR3 bases are TGTGCCAGCAGTGAATGGGCGAACTATGGCTACACCTTC. Protein: CASSEWANYGYTF.